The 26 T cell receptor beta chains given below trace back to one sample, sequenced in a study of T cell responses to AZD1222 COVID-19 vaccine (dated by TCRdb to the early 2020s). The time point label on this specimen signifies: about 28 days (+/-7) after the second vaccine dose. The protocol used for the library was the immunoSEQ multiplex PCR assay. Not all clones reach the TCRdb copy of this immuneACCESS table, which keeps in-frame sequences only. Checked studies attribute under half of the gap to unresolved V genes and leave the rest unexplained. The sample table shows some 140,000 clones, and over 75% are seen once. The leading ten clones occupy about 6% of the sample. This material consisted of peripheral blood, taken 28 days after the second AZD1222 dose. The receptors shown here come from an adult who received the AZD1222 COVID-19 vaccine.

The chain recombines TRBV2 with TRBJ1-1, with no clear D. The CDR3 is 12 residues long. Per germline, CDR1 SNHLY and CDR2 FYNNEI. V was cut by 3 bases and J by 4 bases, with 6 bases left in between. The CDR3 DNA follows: TGTGCCAGCAGTGATGAGGGCACTGAAGCTTTCTTT. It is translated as CASSDEGTEAFF. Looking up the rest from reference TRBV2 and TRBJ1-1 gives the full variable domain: EPEVTQTPSHQVTQMGQEVILRCVPISNHLYFYWYRQILGQKVEFLVSFYNNEISEKSEIFDDQFSVERPDGSNFTLKIRSTKLEDSAMYFCASSDEGTEAFFGQGTRLTVV.

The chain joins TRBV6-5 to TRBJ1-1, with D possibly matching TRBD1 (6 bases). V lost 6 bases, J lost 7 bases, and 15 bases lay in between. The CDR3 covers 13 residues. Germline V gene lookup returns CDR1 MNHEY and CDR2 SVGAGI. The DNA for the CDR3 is TGTGCCAGCAGATCACAGGGACGCATTGAAGCTTTCTTT. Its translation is CASRSQGRIEAFF.

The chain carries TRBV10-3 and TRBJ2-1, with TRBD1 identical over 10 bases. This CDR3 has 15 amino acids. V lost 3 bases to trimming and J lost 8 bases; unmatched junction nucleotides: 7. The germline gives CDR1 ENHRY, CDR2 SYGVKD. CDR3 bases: TGTGCCATCAGTGACCGGGACAGGGGCCCCGATGAGCAGTTCTTC. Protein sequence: CAISDRDRGPDEQFF.

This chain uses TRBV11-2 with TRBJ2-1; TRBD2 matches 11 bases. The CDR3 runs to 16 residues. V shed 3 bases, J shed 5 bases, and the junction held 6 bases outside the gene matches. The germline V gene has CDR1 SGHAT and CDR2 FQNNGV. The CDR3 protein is CASSLRGLAENNEQFF. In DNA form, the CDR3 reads TGTGCCAGCAGCTTGAGGGGACTAGCGGAAAACAATGAGCAGTTCTTC.

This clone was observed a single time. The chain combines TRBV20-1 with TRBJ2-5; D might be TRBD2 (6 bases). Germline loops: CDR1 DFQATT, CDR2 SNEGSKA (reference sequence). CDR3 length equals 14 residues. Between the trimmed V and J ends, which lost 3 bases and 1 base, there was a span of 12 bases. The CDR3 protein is CSASRTGLQETQYF. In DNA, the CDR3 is TGCAGTGCTAGTCGAACGGGACTCCAAGAGACCCAGTACTTC.

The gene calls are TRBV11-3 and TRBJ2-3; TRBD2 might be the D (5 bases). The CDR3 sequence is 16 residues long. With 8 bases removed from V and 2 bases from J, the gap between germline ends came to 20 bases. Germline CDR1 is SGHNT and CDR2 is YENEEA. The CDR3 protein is CASGLGLTLITDTQYF. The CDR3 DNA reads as TGTGCCAGCGGTCTAGGACTGACCCTGATCACAGATACGCAGTATTTT.

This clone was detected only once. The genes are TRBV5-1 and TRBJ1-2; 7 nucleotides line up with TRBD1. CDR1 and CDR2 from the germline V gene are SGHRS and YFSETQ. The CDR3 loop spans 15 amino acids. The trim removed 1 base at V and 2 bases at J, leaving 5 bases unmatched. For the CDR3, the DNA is TGCGCCAGCAGCTTGATGGGGGACAGCAACTATGGCTACACCTTC. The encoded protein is CASSLMGDSNYGYTF.

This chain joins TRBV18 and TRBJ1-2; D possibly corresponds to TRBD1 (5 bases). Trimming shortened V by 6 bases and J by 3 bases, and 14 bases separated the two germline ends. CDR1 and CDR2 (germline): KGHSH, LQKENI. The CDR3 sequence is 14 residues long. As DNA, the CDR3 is TGTGCCAGCTCCCGGGACCGATGGTACTATGGCTACACCTTC. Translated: CASSRDRWYYGYTF.

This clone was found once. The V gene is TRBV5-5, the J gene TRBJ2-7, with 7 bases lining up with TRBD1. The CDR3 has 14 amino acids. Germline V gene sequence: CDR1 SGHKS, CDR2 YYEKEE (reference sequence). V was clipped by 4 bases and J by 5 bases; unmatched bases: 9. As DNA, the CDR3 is TGTGCCAGCAGCCCCCAGACAGGGTCTCACGAGCAGTACTTC. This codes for CASSPQTGSHEQYF.

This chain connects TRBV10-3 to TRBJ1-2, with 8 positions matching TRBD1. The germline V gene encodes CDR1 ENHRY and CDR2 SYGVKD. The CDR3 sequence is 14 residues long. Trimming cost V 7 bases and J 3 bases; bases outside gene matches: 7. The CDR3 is CAIKSRTGHYGYTF. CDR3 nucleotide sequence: TGTGCCATCAAATCTCGGACAGGGCACTATGGCTACACCTTC.

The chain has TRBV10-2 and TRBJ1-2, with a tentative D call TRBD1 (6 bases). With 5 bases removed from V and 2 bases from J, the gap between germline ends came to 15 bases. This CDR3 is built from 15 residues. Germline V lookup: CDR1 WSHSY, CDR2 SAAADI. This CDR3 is CASSFSRGQNYGYTF. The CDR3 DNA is TGCGCCAGCAGTTTCTCGCGGGGGCAGAACTATGGCTACACCTTC.

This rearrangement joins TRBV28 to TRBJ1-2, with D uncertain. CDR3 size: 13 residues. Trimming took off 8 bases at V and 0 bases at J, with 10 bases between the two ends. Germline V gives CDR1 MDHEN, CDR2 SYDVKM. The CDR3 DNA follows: TGTGCCAGCGAGACCGGGACTAACTATGGCTACACCTTC. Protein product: CASETGTNYGYTF.

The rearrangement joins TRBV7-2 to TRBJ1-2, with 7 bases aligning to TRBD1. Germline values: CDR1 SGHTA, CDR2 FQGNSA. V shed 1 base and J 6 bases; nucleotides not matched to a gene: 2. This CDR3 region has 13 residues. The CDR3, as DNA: TGTGCCAGCAGCTTAGTCAGGGGGAATGGCTACACCTTC. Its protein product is CASSLVRGNGYTF.

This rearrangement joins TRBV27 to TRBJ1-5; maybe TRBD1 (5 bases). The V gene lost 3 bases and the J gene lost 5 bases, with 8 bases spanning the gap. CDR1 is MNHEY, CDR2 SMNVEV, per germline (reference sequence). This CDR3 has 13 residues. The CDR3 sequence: CASSFRVHQPQHF. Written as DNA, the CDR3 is TGTGCCAGCAGTTTCAGGGTACATCAGCCCCAGCATTTT.

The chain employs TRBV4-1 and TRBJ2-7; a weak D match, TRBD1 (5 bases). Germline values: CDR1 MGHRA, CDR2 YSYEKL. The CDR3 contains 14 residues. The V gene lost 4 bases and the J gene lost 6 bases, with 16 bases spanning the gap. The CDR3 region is CASSLRAGPLEQYF. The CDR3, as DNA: TGCGCCAGCAGCCTCCGGGCAGGGCCTCTCGAGCAGTACTTC.

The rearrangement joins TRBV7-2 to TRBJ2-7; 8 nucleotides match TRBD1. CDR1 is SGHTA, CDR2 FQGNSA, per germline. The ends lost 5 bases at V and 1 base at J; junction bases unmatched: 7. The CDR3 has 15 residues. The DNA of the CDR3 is TGTGCCAGCAGCCGTAAACGGGACAGGTCCTACGAGCAGTACTTC. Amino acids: CASSRKRDRSYEQYF.

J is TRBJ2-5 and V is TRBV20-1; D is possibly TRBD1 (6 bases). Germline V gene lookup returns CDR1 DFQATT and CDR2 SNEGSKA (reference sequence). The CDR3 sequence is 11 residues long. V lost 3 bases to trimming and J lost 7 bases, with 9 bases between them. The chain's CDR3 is CSARGAGTQYF. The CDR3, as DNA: TGCAGTGCTAGGGGGGCGGGGACCCAGTACTTC.

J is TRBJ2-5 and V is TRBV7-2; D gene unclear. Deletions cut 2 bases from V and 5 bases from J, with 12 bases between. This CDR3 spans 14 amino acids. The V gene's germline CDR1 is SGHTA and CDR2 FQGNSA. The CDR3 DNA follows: TGTGCCAGCAGCTTAACCCAGTCCGGGGAGACCCAGTACTTC. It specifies CASSLTQSGETQYF.

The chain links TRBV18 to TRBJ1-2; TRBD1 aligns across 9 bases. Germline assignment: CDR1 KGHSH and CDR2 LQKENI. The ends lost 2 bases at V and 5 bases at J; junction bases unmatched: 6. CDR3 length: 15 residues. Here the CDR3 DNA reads TGTGCCAGCTCACCATTGGACAGGGGAGGATATGGCTACACCTTC. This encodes CASSPLDRGGYGYTF. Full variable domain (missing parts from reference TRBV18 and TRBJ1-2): NAGVMQNPRHLVRRRGQEARLRCSPMKGHSHVYWYRQLPEEGLKFMVYLQKENIIDESGMPKERFSAEFPKEGPSILRIQQVVRGDSAAYFCASSPLDRGGYGYTFGSGTRLTVV.

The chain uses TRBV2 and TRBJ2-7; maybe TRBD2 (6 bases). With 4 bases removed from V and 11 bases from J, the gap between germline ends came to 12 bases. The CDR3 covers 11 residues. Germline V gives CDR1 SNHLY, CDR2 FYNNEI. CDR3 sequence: CASSVKGTEYF. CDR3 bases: TGTGCCAGCAGTGTTAAAGGGACTGAGTACTTC.

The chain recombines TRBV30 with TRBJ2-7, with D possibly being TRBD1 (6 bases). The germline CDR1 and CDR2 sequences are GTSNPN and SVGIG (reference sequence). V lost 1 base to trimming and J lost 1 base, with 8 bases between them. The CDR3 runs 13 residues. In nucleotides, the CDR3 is TGTGCCTGGAGTGGACAGGTATCCTACGAGCAGTACTTC. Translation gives CAWSGQVSYEQYF. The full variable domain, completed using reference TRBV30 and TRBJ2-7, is SQTIHQWPATLVQPVGSPLSLECTVEGTSNPNLYWYRQAAGRGLQLLFYSVGIGQISSEVPQNLSASRPQDRQFILSSKKLLLSDSGFYLCAWSGQVSYEQYFGPGTRLTVT.

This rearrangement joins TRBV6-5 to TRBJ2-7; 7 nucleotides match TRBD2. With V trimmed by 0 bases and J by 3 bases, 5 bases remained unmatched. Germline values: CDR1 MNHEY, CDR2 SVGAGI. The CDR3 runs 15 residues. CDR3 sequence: CASSYSQWGGYEQYF. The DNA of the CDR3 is TGTGCCAGCAGTTACTCGCAGTGGGGGGGCTACGAGCAGTACTTC.

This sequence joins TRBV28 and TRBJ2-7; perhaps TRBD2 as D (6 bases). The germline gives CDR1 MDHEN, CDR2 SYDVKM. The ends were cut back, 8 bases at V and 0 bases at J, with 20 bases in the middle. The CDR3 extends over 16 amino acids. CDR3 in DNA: TGTGCCAGCCAGGGTGCGCCGGGACTCAGCTCCTACGAGCAGTACTTC. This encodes CASQGAPGLSSYEQYF.

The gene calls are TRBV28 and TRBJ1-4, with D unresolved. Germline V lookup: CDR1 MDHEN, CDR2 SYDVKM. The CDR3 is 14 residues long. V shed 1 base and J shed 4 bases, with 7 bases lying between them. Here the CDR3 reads CASSLLAVNEKLFF. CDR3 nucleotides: TGTGCCAGCAGTTTATTGGCAGTTAATGAAAAACTGTTTTTT.

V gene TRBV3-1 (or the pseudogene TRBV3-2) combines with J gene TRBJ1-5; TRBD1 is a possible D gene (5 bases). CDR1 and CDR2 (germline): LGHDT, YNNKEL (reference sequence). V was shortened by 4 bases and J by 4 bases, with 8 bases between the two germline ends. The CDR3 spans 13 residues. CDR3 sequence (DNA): TGTGCCAGCAGCCCAGACAGAAATCAGCCCCAGCATTTT. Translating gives CASSPDRNQPQHF.

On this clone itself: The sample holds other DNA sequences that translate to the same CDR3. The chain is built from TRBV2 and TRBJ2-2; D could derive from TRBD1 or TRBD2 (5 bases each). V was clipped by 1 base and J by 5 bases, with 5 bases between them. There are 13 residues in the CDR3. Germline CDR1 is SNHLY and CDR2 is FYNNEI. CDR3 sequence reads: CASSEGGTGELFF. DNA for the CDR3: TGTGCCAGCAGTGAAGGGGGGACCGGGGAGCTGTTTTTT. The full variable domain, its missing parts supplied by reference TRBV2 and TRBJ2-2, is EPEVTQTPSHQVTQMGQEVILRCVPISNHLYFYWYRQILGQKVEFLVSFYNNEISEKSEIFDDQFSVERPDGSNFTLKIRSTKLEDSAMYFCASSEGGTGELFFGEGSRLTVL.